This TCR beta chain was recorded in a study of shared clonotypes between healthy human individuals (dated by TCRdb to 2019 to 2021). Regarding the complete study: The cohort comprised a couple of women and a few men aged 18 to 49 years. Leukapheresis yielded between about 0.94 and 9.5 billion PBMCs per donor. For each donor, CD4 naive and CD4 memory were each given three plates, CD8 naive was given two plates, and CD8 memory was given one plate. To increase sequencing depth and limit assay-specific biases, different laboratories used diverse techniques to prepare libraries and sequence TCR repertoires. Blood TCR repertoires of four to six healthy adults were deeply sequenced to estimate repertoire size and the extent of clonotype sharing between individuals. What the research found in general, with its limitations: Based on pairwise subsampling, the degree of clonotype sharing among donors was expected to be affected by sequencing depth. Larger estimated clonotype richness was generally found for naive subsets than for memory subsets. Even with the large sequencing depth, rarefaction of the sorted-subset datasets indicated that sequencing was incomplete. Approximately 4.8% of naive CD4, 3% to 3.5% of naive CD8, 2.3% of memory CD4, and roughly 0.4% of memory CD8 clonotypes were shared across several donors. Sampling was restricted to blood, and TCR repertoires in tissue are likely to differ from TCR repertoires in blood. Clonotypes shared by all four sorted-subset donors showed higher generation probabilities than non-shared clonotypes. Because the study included only a small number of donors, the genetic and exposure-history diversity represented was limited.

CD8 naive samples consisted of CD45RO-negative cells that were positively selected for CCR7, yielding a CD45RA+CCR7+ population without TemRA cells. The donors were healthy, HIV-negative adults who had no recently reported acute infections or vaccinations. Every donor was a Caucasian adult residing in Nashville, Tennessee, USA. Blood was collected by leukapheresis, and PBMCs were isolated by Ficoll-Histopaque density gradient centrifugation and then cryopreserved in liquid nitrogen vapor phase. Analytical flow cytometry was used to check the purity and quantity of each magnetically sorted T cell population. Each sorted fraction had its genomic DNA isolated and then quantified by UV absorbance on a Nanodrop 2000c. Concerning this clone itself: Its antigen remains unidentified. It has no much larger one-base neighbor in the sample; base qualities were not kept.

Using the deep immunoSEQ assay, multiplex PCR amplified TCR CDR3 regions from genomic DNA. For each cell subset, the extracted genomic DNA was distributed evenly across all wells of several immunoSEQ 96-well plates, and each plate served as one replicate. For sorted subsets, each replicate PCR was loaded with about 0.2 ug genomic DNA, equivalent to about 30,000 T cell genomes. Purified libraries were measured with a Qubit 3.0 fluorometer, size-checked on a Bioanalyzer 2100, and measured again with the KAPA Library Quantification kit. A separate single-read 150-cycle Illumina NextSeq 550 flow cell was used to sequence each immunoSEQ 96-well plate. From the authors' description of their analysis: Because the immunoSEQ output included only junctional sequences and no quality scores, the filtering could not be the same as the filtering used for full-length reads. To assign V/J genes and CDR3, sequences were annotated using PyIR, a Python wrapper for IgBLAST v1.9, with IMGT germline references. Reads were removed for weak V/J assignments (E-value above 1e-6), missing CDR3, stop codons, out-of-frame junctions, or ambiguous translated residues. V3J clonotypes were defined as sequences sharing an identical inferred V gene, J gene, and CDR3 amino acid sequence. Percentage overlap between repertoires was computed as shared unique clonotypes divided by the size of the smaller repertoire. Three approaches were used to assess repertoire richness: RTK rarefaction, the Chao1 estimator, and Recon v2.1 estimates of unobserved clonotypes. Generation probabilities for all TCRbeta clonotypes obtained by the gDNA method from a handful of donors were computed using OLGA. Entries here come from immuneACCESS through TCRdb and include only in-frame sequences with V and J called. Some clones fail to appear in such tables; in the studies checked, an unresolved V gene covers under half of the shortfall, and the cause of the remainder is unknown. Clonal size and the V and J genes are those of that table, whereas D and trimming came from the DNA. The sample table lists about 1,800,000 clones, about 95% of them with a count of one. The ten largest make up approximately 1% of the sample.

V lost 3 bases and J lost 3 bases; the stretch between them is 17 bases long. CDR3 length: 17 amino acids, cysteine to phenylalanine. The only DNA kept is the CDR3, 51 bases in frame from the first base. Via the germline V gene, CDR1 is MDHEN and CDR2 SYDVKM. Sequencing input: naive CD8+ T cells sorted from blood. The intended sense of this specimen's cell subset or site label: CD45RA+CCR7+. The chain employs TRBV28 and TRBJ2-2; a weak D assignment points to TRBD2 (5 bases agree). The TCR originated in a man aged 18 to 35 in good health. The DNA reads TGTGCCAGCAGTTTCGACGAGGGAAAACTCGACACCGGGGAGCTGTTTTTT. The translation is CASSFDEGKLDTGELFF.